The next 16 T cell receptor beta chains were all read from a single sample in a study of T cell responses to AZD1222 COVID-19 vaccine. TCRdb keeps only in-frame clones here, not all; method: immunoSEQ multiplex PCR. The table includes 100,000 to 120,000 clones, 70% to 90% detected once. The sample was peripheral blood, taken on day 0 of AZD1222 vaccination. The receptors here all came from an adult in good health.

This clone occurred a few times. The rearrangement joins TRBV29-1 to TRBJ1-3; D unresolved. Germline V gives CDR1 SQVTM, CDR2 ANQGSEA. This CDR3 has 12 residues. The ends were cut back, 5 bases at V and 0 bases at J, with 5 bases in the middle. CDR3 protein: CSVQPSGNTIYF. CDR3 nucleotide sequence: TGCAGCGTTCAGCCCTCTGGAAACACCATATATTTT.

There are a few counts of this clone. The chain is built from TRBV5-1 and TRBJ1-1, with D perhaps TRBD1 (6 bases). The CDR3 extends over 16 amino acids. Per germline, CDR1 SGHRS and CDR2 YFSETQ. V lost 0 bases to trimming and J lost 3 bases, with 15 bases between them. The CDR3 nucleotides are TGCGCCAGCAGCTTGGCCCCGGCAGGGGAGGACACTGAAGCTTTCTTT. Protein: CASSLAPAGEDTEAFF.

The rearrangement uses TRBV15 and TRBJ2-7; TRBD2 matches 10 bases. The CDR3 is 16 residues long. Losses at the gene ends were 5 bases for V and 0 bases for J; bases not matched to a gene: 7. Germline V CDR1 and CDR2: LNHNV, YYDKDF (reference sequence). The CDR3 sequence: CATSGQLAGFSYEQYF. As DNA, the CDR3 is TGTGCCACCAGCGGACAACTAGCGGGGTTCTCCTACGAGCAGTACTTC.

The V call is TRBV6-5, the J call TRBJ1-3; no clear D. CDR1 is MNHEY and CDR2 is SVGAGI in the germline V gene. Trimming removed 11 bases from V and 0 bases from J, with 11 bases in between. CDR3 length equals 13 residues. For the CDR3, the DNA is TGTGCCGCGCGGCGGAACTCTGGAAACACCATATATTTT. Translation: CAARRNSGNTIYF.

The V call is TRBV6-5, the J call TRBJ2-5, with 9 bases fitting TRBD2. Germline assignment: CDR1 MNHEY and CDR2 SVGAGI. The CDR3 extends over 14 amino acids. The V and J ends lost 5 bases and 5 bases, in that order; junction bases with no gene match: 6. The DNA for the CDR3 is TGTGCCAGCAGTACCGGGACTAGCCGGGAGACCCAGTACTTC. Amino acids: CASSTGTSRETQYF.

The chain uses TRBV19 and TRBJ2-1, with D unclear. Trimming took off 4 bases at V and 0 bases at J, with 13 bases between the two ends. CDR1 is LNHDA, CDR2 SQIVND, per germline (reference sequence). The length of the CDR3 is 16 residues. Here the CDR3 reads CASSTRTESSYNEQFF. The CDR3 DNA reads TGTGCCAGTAGTACGCGGACGGAGAGCTCCTACAATGAGCAGTTCTTC.

CDR3 in amino acids: CASSVQGIGYTF. CDR3 DNA sequence: TGTGCCAGTAGTGTACAGGGGATAGGCTACACCTTC. The rearrangement links TRBV19 to TRBJ1-2; the match to TRBD1 covers 7 bases. The V and J ends lost 5 bases and 8 bases, in that order; junction bases with no gene match: 5. This CDR3 contains 12 residues. The germline CDR1 and CDR2 sequences are LNHDA and SQIVND (reference sequence).

Only a few counts were recorded for this clone. Mismatch with germline at one junction end may stem from a read error. The rearrangement joins TRBV5-4 to TRBJ2-7, with D possibly being TRBD1 (6 bases). The germline V gene has CDR1 SGHNT and CDR2 YYREEE (reference sequence). The CDR3 runs 13 residues. CDR3 loop: CASSVDSLREQYF. Written as DNA, the CDR3 is TGTGCCAGCAGCGTGGACAGCCTCCGCGAGCAATACTTC.

The V gene is TRBV6-5, the J gene TRBJ2-1; TRBD2 matches at 9 bases. J gave up 4 bases and V 2 bases, and 3 bases lay outside the gene matches. Germline-derived CDR1 and CDR2 are MNHEY and SVGAGI. This CDR3 region has 15 residues. The DNA of the CDR3 is TGTGCCAGCAGTTACACGCTAGCGGGGTACAATGAGCAGTTCTTC. It yields the protein CASSYTLAGYNEQFF.

The chain is built from TRBV15 and TRBJ2-7; 10 bases match TRBD1. CDR3 length: 14 residues. With 5 bases clipped from V and 3 bases from J, the junction kept 4 bases outside the gene matches. Germline V CDR1 and CDR2: LNHNV, YYDKDF (reference sequence). The CDR3 protein is CATSYRDRGYEQYF. DNA of the CDR3: TGTGCCACCAGCTACCGGGACAGGGGCTACGAGCAGTACTTC.

V and J are TRBV29-1 and TRBJ1-1, with 9 bases fitting TRBD1. V dropped 6 bases and J dropped 4; count of bases not matched to a gene: 6. Germline V CDR1 and CDR2: SQVTM, ANQGSEA. This CDR3 spans 13 amino acids. In nucleotides, the CDR3 is TGCAGCGTCCATCCGACAGGGGGCACTGAAGCTTTCTTT. Translation gives CSVHPTGGTEAFF.

The chain carries TRBV5-1 and TRBJ2-5; 11 nucleotides match TRBD1. The J segment lost 5 bases and the V segment lost 6 bases, leaving 6 bases of the junction unmatched. The length of the CDR3 is 14 residues. From germline, CDR1 is SGHRS and CDR2 YFSETQ. As DNA, the CDR3 is TGCGCCAGCACCGGGACAGGGGGTGCGGAGACCCAGTACTTC. It codes for CASTGTGGAETQYF.

The chain is built from TRBV19 and TRBJ2-1; D might be TRBD1 (6 bases). The CDR3 runs 16 residues. The V and J ends lost 7 bases and 4 bases respectively, with 20 bases between them. Germline CDR1 reads LNHDA; CDR2 reads SQIVND (reference sequence). This CDR3 is CASTHTLNRAYNEQFF. The CDR3 coding sequence is TGTGCCAGTACCCATACCCTCAACAGGGCTTACAATGAGCAGTTCTTC. Combining the CDR3 with reference TRBV19 and TRBJ2-1 gives the whole variable domain DGGITQSPKYLFRKEGQNVTLSCEQNLNHDAMYWYRQDPGQGLRLIYYSQIVNDFQKGDIAEGYSVSREKKESFPLTVTSAQKNPTAFYLCASTHTLNRAYNEQFFGPGTRLTVL.

The chain recombines TRBV27 with TRBJ1-2; TRBD1 matches at 8 bases. Trimming took 2 bases from V and 1 from J; bases not matched to a gene: 3. The CDR3 has 15 amino acids. Germline V CDR1 and CDR2: MNHEY, SMNVEV (reference sequence). CDR3 DNA: TGTGCCAGCAGTTTACGGGACAGGATTAACTATGGCTACACCTTC. It translates to CASSLRDRINYGYTF.

The chain employs TRBV5-5 and TRBJ2-7, with D perhaps matching TRBD1 (5 bases). Germline values: CDR1 SGHKS, CDR2 YYEKEE (reference sequence). With 3 bases removed from V and 2 bases from J, the gap between germline ends came to 9 bases. The CDR3 runs to 13 residues. The CDR3 protein is CASSSDSPYEQYF. The CDR3 nucleotides read TGTGCCAGCAGCTCTGACAGTCCCTACGAGCAGTACTTC.

The V gene is TRBV18, the J gene TRBJ2-3; a possible D gene is TRBD2 (5 bases). CDR3 length equals 14 residues. Trimming cost V 1 base and J 6 bases, with 11 bases left between them. Germline lookup yields CDR1 KGHSH and CDR2 LQKENI. In DNA form, the CDR3 reads TGTGCCAGCTCACCACTGGAGGTGTTGGATACGCAGTATTTT. Its translation: CASSPLEVLDTQYF.